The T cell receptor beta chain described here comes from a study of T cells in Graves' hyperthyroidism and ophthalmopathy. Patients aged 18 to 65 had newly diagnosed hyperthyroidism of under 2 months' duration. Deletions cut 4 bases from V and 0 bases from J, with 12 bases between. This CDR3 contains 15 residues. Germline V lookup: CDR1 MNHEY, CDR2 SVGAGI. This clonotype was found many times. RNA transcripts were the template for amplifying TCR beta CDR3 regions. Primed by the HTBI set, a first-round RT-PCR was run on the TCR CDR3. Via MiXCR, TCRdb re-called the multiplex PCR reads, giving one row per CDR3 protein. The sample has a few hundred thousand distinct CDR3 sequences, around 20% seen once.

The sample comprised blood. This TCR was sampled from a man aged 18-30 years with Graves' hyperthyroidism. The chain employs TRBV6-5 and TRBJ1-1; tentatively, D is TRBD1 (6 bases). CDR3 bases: TGTGCCAGCAGTTGGGAGGGGGTGGTGAACACTGAAGCTTTCTTT. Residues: CASSWEGVVNTEAFF.